Each of the 12 T cell receptor beta chains below was sequenced from the same sample in a study of cytomegalovirus exposure and HLA in healthy donors. The method was immunoSEQ multiplex PCR; TCRdb's version includes in-frame clones alone and lacks a portion of them. The sample records 55,000 to 70,000 clones, approximately 92% being singletons. Source material: PBMCs. These receptors were obtained from a man aged 18 to 35 in good health and CMV-seropositive.

In its sample, this clone was seen a few times. This CDR3 is CASTNGGKLFF. CDR3 coding DNA: TGTGCCAGCACGAACGGGGGAAAACTGTTTTTT. This chain connects TRBV2 to TRBJ1-4; D might be TRBD1 (5 bases). Looked up from germline, CDR1 is SNHLY and CDR2 is FYNNEI. This CDR3 contains 11 residues. Trimming stripped 7 bases from V and 10 bases from J, with 10 bases between. Drawing the rest from reference TRBV2 and TRBJ1-4, the complete variable domain is EPEVTQTPSHQVTQMGQEVILRCVPISNHLYFYWYRQILGQKVEFLVSFYNNEISEKSEIFDDQFSVERPDGSNFTLKIRSTKLEDSAMYFCASTNGGKLFFGSGTQLSVL.

V gene TRBV6-5 combines with J gene TRBJ1-1; D unclear. Trimming left V 0 bases short and J 5 bases short, with 13 bases between. This CDR3 has 15 amino acids. CDR1 is MNHEY, CDR2 SVGAGI, per germline. In DNA form, the CDR3 reads TGTGCCAGCAGTTACTCCCGCAGGTTTCGGACTGAAGCTTTCTTT. The encoded protein is CASSYSRRFRTEAFF.

The chain recombines TRBV19 with TRBJ1-1; 8 nucleotides align to TRBD1. The CDR3 is made up of 14 amino acids. V lost 5 bases to trimming and J lost 6 bases; unmatched junction nucleotides: 8. Germline CDR1 LNHDA, CDR2 SQIVND (reference sequence). CDR3 loop: CASSLRTGFPEAFF. The CDR3 bases are TGTGCCAGTAGTCTAAGGACAGGGTTCCCTGAAGCTTTCTTT.

The gene calls are TRBV9 and TRBJ1-3, with D unclear. Trimming cost V 0 bases and J 0 bases, with 16 bases left between them. This CDR3 comprises 18 residues. Germline V gene data show CDR1 as SGDLS and CDR2 as YYNGEE. The chain's CDR3 is CASSVGFMSRLSGNTIYF. Here the CDR3 DNA reads TGTGCCAGCAGCGTAGGATTCATGAGCAGACTCTCTGGAAACACCATATATTTT.

The chain has TRBV19 and TRBJ2-7; the D gene is possibly TRBD2 (7 bases). Between the trimmed V and J ends, which lost 2 bases and 7 bases, there was a span of 12 bases. This CDR3 is 13 amino acids long. Germline lookup yields CDR1 LNHDA and CDR2 SQIVND (reference sequence). This CDR3 is CASSIRAGAEQYF. CDR3 DNA: TGTGCCAGTAGTATAAGGGCGGGGGCAGAGCAGTACTTC.

This rearrangement joins TRBV7-9 to TRBJ1-5; a weak D match, TRBD1 (6 bases). CDR1 is SEHNR and CDR2 is FQNEAQ in the germline V gene (reference sequence). The length of the CDR3 is 14 residues. The V gene lost 3 bases and the J gene lost 6 bases, with 12 bases spanning the gap. CDR3 protein: CASSLGTIGQPQHF. CDR3 nucleotide sequence: TGTGCCAGCAGCTTGGGGACAATCGGTCAGCCCCAGCATTTT.

V and J are TRBV10-3 and TRBJ2-3, with D possibly being TRBD2 (5 bases). Per germline, CDR1 ENHRY and CDR2 SYGVKD. The CDR3 covers 15 residues. V was shortened by 3 bases and J by 2 bases, with 12 bases between the two germline ends. The CDR3 loop is CAISDVGVITDTQYF. For the CDR3, the DNA is TGTGCCATCAGTGATGTGGGAGTGATCACAGATACGCAGTATTTT.

The J gene is TRBJ2-5, the V gene TRBV5-1; TRBD1 matches 8 bases. Germline assignment: CDR1 SGHRS and CDR2 YFSETQ. The CDR3 is made up of 14 amino acids. V gave up 4 bases and J gave up 2 bases; unmatched junction bases: 4. CDR3 DNA: TGCGCCAGCAGCGCCCAGGGGGCGCAAGAGACCCAGTACTTC. This encodes CASSAQGAQETQYF.

The rearrangement uses TRBV29-1 and TRBJ2-7, with 9 bases fitting TRBD1. There are 12 residues in the CDR3. Germline V gene sequence: CDR1 SQVTM, CDR2 ANQGSEA. V was pared by 5 bases and J by 6 bases, with 5 bases of the junction left unmatched. Written as DNA, the CDR3 is TGCAGCGTTTCGGGACAGGGCGTCGAGCAGTACTTC. Translation: CSVSGQGVEQYF.

The V gene is TRBV27, the J gene TRBJ1-2; 10 positions agree with TRBD1. V was pared by 5 bases and J by 5 bases, with 11 bases of the junction left unmatched. The CDR3 is made up of 16 amino acids. The V gene's germline CDR1 is MNHEY and CDR2 SMNVEV (reference sequence). This chain's CDR3 is CASSPRPGQGQYGYTF. The CDR3 DNA reads as TGTGCCAGCAGTCCGAGGCCGGGACAGGGGCAATATGGCTACACCTTC.

This sequence joins TRBV7-6 and TRBJ2-5; 8 nucleotides agree with TRBD2. Germline V gene lookup returns CDR1 SGHVS and CDR2 FNYEAQ. This CDR3 is 15 amino acids long. With 0 bases clipped from V and 5 bases from J, the junction kept 5 bases outside the gene matches. The CDR3 loop reads CASSLAGLEYETQYF. Written as DNA, the CDR3 is TGTGCCAGCAGCTTAGCGGGACTAGAGTATGAGACCCAGTACTTC.

Written as DNA, the CDR3 is TGTGCCATCAGTATTAGCGGGATTGGAGATACGCAGTATTTT. It encodes CAISISGIGDTQYF. The chain links TRBV10-3 to TRBJ2-3; 8 positions agree with TRBD2. This CDR3 region has 14 residues. Per the germline V gene, CDR1 is ENHRY and CDR2 is SYGVKD. V gave up 5 bases and J gave up 5 bases; unmatched junction bases: 6.